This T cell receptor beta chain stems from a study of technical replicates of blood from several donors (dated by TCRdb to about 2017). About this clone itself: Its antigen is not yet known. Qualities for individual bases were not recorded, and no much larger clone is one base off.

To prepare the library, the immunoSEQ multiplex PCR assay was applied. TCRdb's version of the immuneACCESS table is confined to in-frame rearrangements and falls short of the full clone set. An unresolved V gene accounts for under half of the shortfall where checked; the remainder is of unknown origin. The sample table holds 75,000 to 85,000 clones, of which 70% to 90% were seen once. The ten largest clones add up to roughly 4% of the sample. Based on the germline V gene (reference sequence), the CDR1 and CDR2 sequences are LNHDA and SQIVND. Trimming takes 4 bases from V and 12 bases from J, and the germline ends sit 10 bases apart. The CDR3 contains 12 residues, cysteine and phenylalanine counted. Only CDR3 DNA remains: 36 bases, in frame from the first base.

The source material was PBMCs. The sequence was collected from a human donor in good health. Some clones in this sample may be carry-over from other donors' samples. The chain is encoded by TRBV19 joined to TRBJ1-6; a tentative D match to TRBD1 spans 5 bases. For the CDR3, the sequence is CASSTPQGPLHF. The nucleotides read TGTGCCAGTAGTACTCCTCAGGGACCCCTCCACTTT.